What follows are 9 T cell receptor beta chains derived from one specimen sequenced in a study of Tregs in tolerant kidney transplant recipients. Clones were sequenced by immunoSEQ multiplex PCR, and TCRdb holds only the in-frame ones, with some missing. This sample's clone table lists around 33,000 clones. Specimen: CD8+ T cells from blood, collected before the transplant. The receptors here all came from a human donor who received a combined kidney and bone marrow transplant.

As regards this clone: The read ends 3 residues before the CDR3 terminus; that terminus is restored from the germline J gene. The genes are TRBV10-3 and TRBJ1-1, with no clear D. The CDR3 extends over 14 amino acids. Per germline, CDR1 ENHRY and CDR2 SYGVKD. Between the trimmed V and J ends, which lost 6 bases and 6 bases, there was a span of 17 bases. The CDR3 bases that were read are TGTGCCATCAGCCCCCCGGGTCTAGAACCTGAA. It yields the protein CAISPPGLEPE. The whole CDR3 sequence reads CAISPPGLEPEAFF.

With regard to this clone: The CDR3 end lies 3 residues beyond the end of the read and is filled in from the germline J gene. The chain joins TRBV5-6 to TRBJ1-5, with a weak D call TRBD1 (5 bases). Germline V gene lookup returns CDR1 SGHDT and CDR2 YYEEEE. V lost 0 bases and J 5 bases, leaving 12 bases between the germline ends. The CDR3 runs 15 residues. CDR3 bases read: TGTGCCAGCAGCTTGGGTAGGACACGGGATCAGCCC. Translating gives CASSLGRTRDQP. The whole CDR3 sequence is CASSLGRTRDQPQHF.

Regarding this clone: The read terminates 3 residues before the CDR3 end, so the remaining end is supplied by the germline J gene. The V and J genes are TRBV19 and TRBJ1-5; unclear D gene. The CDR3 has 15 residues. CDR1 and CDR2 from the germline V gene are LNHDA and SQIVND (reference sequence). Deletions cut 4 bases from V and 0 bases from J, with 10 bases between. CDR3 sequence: CASSNDNYSNQPQHF. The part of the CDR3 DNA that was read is TGTGCCAGTAGTAATGACAATTATAGCAATCAGCCC.

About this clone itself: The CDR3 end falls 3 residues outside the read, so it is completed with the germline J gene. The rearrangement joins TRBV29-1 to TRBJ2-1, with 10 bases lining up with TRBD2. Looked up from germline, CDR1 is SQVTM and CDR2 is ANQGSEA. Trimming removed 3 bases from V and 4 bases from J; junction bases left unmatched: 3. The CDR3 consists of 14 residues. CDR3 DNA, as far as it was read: TGCAGCGTTGAGCGACTAGCGGGTTACAATGAG. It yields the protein CSVERLAGYNE. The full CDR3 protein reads CSVERLAGYNEQFF.

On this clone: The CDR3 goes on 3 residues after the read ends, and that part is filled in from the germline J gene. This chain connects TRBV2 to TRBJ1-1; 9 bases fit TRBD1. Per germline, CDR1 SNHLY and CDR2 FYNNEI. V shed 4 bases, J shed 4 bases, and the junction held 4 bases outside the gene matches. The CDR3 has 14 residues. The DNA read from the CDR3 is TGTGCCAGCAGTGCGGGACAGGGATTCACTGAA. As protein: CASSAGQGFTE. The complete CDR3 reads CASSAGQGFTEAFF.

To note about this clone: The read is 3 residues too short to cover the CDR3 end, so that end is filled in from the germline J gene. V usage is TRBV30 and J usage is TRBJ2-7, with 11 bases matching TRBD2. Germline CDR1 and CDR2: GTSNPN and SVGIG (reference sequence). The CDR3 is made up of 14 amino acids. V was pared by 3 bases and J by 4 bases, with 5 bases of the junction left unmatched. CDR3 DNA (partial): TGTGCCTGGAGGATAGCGGGAGGGCCTTACGAG. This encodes CAWRIAGGPYE. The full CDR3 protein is CAWRIAGGPYEQYF.

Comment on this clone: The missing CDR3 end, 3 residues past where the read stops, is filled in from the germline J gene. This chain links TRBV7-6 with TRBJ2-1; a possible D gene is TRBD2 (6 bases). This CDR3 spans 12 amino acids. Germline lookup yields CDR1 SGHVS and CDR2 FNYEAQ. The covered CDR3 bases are TGTGCTGTCCGGGGGATCAACAATGAG. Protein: CAVRGINNE. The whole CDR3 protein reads CAVRGINNEQFF. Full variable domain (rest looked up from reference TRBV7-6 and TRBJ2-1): GAGVSQSPRYKVTKRGQDVALRCDPISGHVSLYWYRQALGQGPEFLTYFNYEAQQDKSGLPNDRFSAERPEGSISTLTIQRTEQRDSAMYRCAVRGINNEQFFGPGTRLTVL.

The CDR3 bases that were read are TGTGCCAGCAGCTTTCCCTTTCCGTCGACAGAGAACACTGAA. Its translation: CASSFPFPSTENTE. The entire CDR3 reads CASSFPFPSTENTEAFF. The V call is TRBV7-6, the J call TRBJ1-1; a weak D match, TRBD1 (5 bases). The read stops 3 residues short of the end of the CDR3; the missing end is completed from the germline J gene. The V gene lost 3 bases and the J gene lost 1 base, with 18 bases spanning the gap. Germline CDR1 and CDR2: SGHVS and FNYEAQ. The CDR3 totals 17 residues.

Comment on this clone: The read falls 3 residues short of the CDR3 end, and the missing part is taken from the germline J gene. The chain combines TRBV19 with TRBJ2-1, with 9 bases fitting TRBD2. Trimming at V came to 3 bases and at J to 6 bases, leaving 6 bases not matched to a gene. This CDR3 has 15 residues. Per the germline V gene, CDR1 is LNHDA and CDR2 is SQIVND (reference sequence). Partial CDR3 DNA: TGTGCCAGTAGTATCGCCGCGGGAGGGGGCAATGAG. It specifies CASSIAAGGGNE. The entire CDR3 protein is CASSIAAGGGNEQFF. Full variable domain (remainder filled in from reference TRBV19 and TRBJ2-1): DGGITQSPKYLFRKEGQNVTLSCEQNLNHDAMYWYRQDPGQGLRLIYYSQIVNDFQKGDIAEGYSVSREKKESFPLTVTSAQKNPTAFYLCASSIAAGGGNEQFFGPGTRLTVL.